In this sample, the clone carrying this TCR beta chain turned up a few times. These data are taken from a study of patients and donors after allogeneic stem cell transplantation. This CDR3 is 14 amino acids long. The germline V and J ends were trimmed by 6 bases and 4 bases, with 13 bases remaining between them. Germline lookup yields CDR1 MNHEY and CDR2 SVGEGT. Using its own MiXCR run on the RT-PCR reads, TCRdb lists one record per CDR3 protein. The data hold about a million distinct CDR3 sequences, with roughly 18% observed a single time. This TCR was recovered from a human donor who was either an allogeneic HSCT recipient or a stem cell or donor lymphocyte infusion donor (not recorded which). It is not recorded whose cells these are; they may come from a transplant donor. The chain employs TRBV6-2 or TRBV6-3 and TRBJ1-5; D ambiguous. Sequenced input: blood, either unsorted or a sorted T cell fraction (not recorded which). CDR3: CASSVDGFNQPQHF. The DNA for the CDR3 is TGTGCCAGCAGCGTAGACGGGTTTAATCAGCCCCAGCATTTT.